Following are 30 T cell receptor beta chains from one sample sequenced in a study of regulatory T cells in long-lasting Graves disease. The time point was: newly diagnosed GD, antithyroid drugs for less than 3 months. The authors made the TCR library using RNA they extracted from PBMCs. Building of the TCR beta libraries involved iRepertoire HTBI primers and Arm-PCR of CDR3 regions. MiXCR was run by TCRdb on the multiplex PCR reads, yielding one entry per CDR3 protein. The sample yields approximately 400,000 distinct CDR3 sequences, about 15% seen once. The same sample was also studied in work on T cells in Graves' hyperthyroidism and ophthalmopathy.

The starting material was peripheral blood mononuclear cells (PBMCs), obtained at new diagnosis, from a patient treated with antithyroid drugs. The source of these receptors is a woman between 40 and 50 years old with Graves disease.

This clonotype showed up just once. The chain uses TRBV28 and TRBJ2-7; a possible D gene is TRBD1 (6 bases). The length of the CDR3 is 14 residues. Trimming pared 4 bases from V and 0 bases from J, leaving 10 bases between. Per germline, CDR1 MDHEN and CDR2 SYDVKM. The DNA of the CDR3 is TGTGCCAGCAGTTGGTGGGACAACTCCTACGAGCAGTACTTC. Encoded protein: CASSWWDNSYEQYF.

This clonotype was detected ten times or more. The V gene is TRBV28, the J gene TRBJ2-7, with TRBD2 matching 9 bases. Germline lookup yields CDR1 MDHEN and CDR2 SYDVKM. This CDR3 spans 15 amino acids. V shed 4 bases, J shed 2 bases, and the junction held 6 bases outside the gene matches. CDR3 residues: CASSSEREVTYEQYF. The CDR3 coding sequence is TGTGCCAGCAGTTCCGAGCGGGAGGTCACCTACGAGCAGTACTTC.

The chain's CDR3 is CAAPPTPGSWIVHTQYF. The CDR3 DNA reads TGTGCCGCACCCCCGACCCCCGGCTCGTGGATTGTGCATACGCAGTATTTT. V and J are TRBV6-1 and TRBJ2-3; D call uncertain. Germline values: CDR1 MNHNS, CDR2 SASEGT. CDR3 length: 17 amino acids. Deletions cut 11 bases from V and 7 bases from J, with 31 bases between.

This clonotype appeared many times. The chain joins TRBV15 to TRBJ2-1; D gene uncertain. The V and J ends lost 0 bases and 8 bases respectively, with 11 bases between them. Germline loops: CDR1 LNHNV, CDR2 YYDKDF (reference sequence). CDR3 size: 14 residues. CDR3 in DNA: TGTGCCACCAGCAGAGATATCAGTGGGGATGAGCAGTTCTTC. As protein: CATSRDISGDEQFF.

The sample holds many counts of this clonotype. The CDR3 DNA reads TGTGCCAGCAGCCCACCGGGACAGGTGGGGAATGAGCAGTTCTTC. Its protein is CASSPPGQVGNEQFF. V is TRBV11-3 and J is TRBJ2-1; 8 nucleotides align to TRBD1. Germline V gene lookup returns CDR1 SGHNT and CDR2 YENEEA. The CDR3 covers 15 residues. With 5 bases clipped from V and 7 bases from J, the junction kept 10 bases outside the gene matches.

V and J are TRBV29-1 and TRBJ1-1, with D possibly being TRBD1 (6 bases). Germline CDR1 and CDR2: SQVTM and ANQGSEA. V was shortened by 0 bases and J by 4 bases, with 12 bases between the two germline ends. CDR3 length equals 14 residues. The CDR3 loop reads CSVEERGSGTEAFF. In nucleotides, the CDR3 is TGCAGCGTTGAAGAGAGGGGGTCGGGCACTGAAGCTTTCTTT.

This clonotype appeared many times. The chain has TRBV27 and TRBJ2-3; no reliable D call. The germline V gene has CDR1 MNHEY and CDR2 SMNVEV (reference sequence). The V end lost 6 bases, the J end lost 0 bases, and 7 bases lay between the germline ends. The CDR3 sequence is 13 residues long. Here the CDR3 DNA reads TGTGCCAGCAGCCGACTTAGCACAGATACGCAGTATTTT. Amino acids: CASSRLSTDTQYF.

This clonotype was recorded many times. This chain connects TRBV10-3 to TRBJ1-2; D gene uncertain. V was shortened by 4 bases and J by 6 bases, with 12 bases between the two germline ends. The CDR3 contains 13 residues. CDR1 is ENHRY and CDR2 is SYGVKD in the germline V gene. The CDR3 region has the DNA TGTGCCATCAGTGTTGCCAAGGAGAATGGCTACACCTTC. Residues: CAISVAKENGYTF.

CDR3 nucleotide sequence: TGCGCCAGCAGCCAAGATCGGACAGGGTGGAACACTGAAGCTTTCTTT. This encodes CASSQDRTGWNTEAFF. This chain connects TRBV4-3 to TRBJ1-1, with 8 positions matching TRBD1. Germline CDR1 reads LGHNA; CDR2 reads YSLEER. Trimming removed 0 bases from V and 1 base from J; junction bases left unmatched: 4. This CDR3 has 16 amino acids.

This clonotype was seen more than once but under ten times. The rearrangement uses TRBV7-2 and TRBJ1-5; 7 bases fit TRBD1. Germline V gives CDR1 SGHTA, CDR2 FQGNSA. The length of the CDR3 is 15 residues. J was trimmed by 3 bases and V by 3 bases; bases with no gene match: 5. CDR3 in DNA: TGTGCCAGCAGCTTCACAGGGGCGGCCAATCAGCCCCAGCATTTT. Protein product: CASSFTGAANQPQHF.

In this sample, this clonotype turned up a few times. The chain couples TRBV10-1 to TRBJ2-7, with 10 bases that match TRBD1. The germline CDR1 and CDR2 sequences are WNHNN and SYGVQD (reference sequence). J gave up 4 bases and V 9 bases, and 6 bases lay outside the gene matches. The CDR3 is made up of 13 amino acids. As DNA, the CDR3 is TGCGCCAGGACCGGGACAGGGGTTTACGAGCAGTACTTC. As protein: CARTGTGVYEQYF.

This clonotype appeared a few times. The CDR3 coding sequence is TGCGCCAGCAGCTTGGAAGCGGGGGGCGTCTATGGCTACACCTTC. It codes for CASSLEAGGVYGYTF. The chain uses TRBV5-1 and TRBJ1-2; weak D call: TRBD1 (6 bases). The CDR3 contains 15 residues. The V gene lost 0 bases and the J gene lost 4 bases, with 13 bases spanning the gap. Germline CDR1 reads SGHRS; CDR2 reads YFSETQ.

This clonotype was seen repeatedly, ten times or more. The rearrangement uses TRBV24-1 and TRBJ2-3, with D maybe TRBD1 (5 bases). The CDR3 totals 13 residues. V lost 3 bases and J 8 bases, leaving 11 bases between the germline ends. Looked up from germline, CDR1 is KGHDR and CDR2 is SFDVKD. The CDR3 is CATSDHQGRTQYF. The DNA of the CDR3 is TGTGCCACCAGTGATCACCAGGGTCGTACGCAGTATTTT.

CDR3 sequence reads: CASSSPLAVSYEQYF. The CDR3 DNA is TGTGCCAGCAGTTCACCCCTGGCAGTCTCCTACGAGCAGTACTTC. The V call is TRBV28, the J call TRBJ2-7; D is undetermined. The CDR3 sequence is 15 residues long. Germline lookup yields CDR1 MDHEN and CDR2 SYDVKM. Trimming shortened V by 4 bases and J by 0 bases, and 13 bases separated the two germline ends.

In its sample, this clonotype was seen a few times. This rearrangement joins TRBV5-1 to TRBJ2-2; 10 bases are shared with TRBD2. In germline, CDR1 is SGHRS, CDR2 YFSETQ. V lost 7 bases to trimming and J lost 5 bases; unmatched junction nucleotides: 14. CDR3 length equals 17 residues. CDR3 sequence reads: CASGPPASGRYTGELFF. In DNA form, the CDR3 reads TGCGCCAGCGGTCCGCCGGCTAGCGGGAGATATACCGGGGAGCTGTTTTTT.

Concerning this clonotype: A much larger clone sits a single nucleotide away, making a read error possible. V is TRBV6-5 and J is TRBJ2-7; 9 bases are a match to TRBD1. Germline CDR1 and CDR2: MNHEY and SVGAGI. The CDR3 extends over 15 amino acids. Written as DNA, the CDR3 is TGTGCCAGCACTTACTCGACAGACAGGGGGGACGAGCAGTACTTC. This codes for CASTYSTDRGDEQYF.

CDR3 bases: TGTGCCAGCAGTTTACGGGACAGGGGACCTTACAATGAGCAGTTCTTC. Residues: CASSLRDRGPYNEQFF. This chain links TRBV28 with TRBJ2-1; 10 positions agree with TRBD1. V shed 2 bases and J 4 bases; nucleotides not matched to a gene: 5. The CDR3 has 16 residues. Germline V CDR1 and CDR2: MDHEN, SYDVKM.

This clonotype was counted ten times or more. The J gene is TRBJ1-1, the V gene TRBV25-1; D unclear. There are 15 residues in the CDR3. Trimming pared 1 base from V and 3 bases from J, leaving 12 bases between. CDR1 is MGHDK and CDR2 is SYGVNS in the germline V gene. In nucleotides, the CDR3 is TGTGCCAGCAGTGAATCTGTGGGTGGGTACACTGAAGCTTTCTTT. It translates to CASSESVGGYTEAFF.

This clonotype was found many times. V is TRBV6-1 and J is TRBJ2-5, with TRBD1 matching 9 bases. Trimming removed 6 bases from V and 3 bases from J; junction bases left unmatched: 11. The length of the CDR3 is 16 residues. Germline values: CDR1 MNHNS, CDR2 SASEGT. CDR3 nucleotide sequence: TGTGCCAGCAGACACGGCCTCGGGACAGGGAAAGAGACCCAGTACTTC. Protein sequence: CASRHGLGTGKETQYF.

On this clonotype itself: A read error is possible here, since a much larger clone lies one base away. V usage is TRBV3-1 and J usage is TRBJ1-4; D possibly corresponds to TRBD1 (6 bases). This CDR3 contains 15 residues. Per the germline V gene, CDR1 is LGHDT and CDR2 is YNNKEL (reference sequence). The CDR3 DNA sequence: TGTGCCAGCAGCCAAGTCAGGGGAACTAATGAAAAACTGCTTTTT. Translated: CASSQVRGTNEKLLF.

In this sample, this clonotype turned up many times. For the CDR3, the DNA is TGTGCCAGCAGCCGGTCAACAGGGAACTATGGCTACACCTTC. It is translated as CASSRSTGNYGYTF. This chain joins TRBV11-2 and TRBJ1-2, with D possibly matching TRBD1 (6 bases). Between the trimmed V and J ends, which lost 5 bases and 2 bases, there was a span of 12 bases. There are 14 residues in the CDR3. Germline V CDR1 and CDR2: SGHAT, FQNNGV.

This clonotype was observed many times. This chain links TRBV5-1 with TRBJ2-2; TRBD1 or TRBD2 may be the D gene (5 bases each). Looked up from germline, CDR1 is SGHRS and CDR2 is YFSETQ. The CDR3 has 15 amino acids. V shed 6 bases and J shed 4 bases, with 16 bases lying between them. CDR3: CASTVTGTRTGELFF. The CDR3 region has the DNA TGCGCCAGCACGGTAACCGGGACCCGCACCGGGGAGCTGTTTTTT.

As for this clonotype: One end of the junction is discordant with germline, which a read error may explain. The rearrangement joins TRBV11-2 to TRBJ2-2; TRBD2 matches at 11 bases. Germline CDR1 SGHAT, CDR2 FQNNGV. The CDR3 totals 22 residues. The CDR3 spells CASSPWPGQRNSGRASTGELLF. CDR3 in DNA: TGTGCCAGCAGCCCTTGGCCGGGACAGAGAAATAGCGGGAGGGCCAGCACCGGGGAGCTGCTTTTT.

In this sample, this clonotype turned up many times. The CDR3 bases are TGTGCCAGCAGTGGCTCAACAATCTACTACGAGCAGTACTTC. Protein product: CASSGSTIYYEQYF. V and J are TRBV28 and TRBJ2-7, with no clear D. The CDR3 is made up of 14 amino acids. V lost 5 bases to trimming and J lost 3 bases, with 14 bases between them. Germline V lookup: CDR1 MDHEN, CDR2 SYDVKM.

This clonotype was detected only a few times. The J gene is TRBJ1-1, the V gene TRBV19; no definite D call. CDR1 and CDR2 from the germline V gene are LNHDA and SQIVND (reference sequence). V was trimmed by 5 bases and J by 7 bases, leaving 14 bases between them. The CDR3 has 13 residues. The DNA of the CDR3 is TGTGCCAGTAGTCCCAATGGAGGGTTTGAAGCTTTCTTT. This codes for CASSPNGGFEAFF.

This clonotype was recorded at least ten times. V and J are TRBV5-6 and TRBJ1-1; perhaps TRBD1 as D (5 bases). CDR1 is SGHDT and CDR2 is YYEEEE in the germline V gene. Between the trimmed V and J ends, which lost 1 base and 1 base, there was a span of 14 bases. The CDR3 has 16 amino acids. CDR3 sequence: CASSLFGQGENTEAFF. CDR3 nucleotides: TGTGCCAGCAGCTTGTTCGGCCAGGGCGAGAACACTGAAGCTTTCTTT.

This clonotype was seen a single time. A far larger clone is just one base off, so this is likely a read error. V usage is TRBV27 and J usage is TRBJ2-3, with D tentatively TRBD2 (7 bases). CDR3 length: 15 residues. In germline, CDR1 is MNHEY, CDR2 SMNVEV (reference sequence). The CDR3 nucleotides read TGTTCCAGCAGTCCCGGGGGGCCCGGCACAGATACGCAGTATTTT. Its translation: CSSSPGGPGTDTQYF.

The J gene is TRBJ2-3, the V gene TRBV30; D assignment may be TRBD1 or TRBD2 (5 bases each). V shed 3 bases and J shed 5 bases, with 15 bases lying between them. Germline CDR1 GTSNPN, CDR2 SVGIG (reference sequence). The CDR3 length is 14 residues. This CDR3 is CAWSARAGGDTQYF. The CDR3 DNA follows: TGTGCCTGGAGCGCCAGGGCGGGTGGAGATACGCAGTATTTT.

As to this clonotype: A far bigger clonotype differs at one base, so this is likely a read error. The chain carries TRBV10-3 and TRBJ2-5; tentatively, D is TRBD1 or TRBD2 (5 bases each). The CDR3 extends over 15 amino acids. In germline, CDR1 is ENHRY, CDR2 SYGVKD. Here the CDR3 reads CAISETGLLRNERFF. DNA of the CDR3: TGTGCCATCAGTGAGACGGGGCTCTTACGCAATGAGCGGTTCTTC.

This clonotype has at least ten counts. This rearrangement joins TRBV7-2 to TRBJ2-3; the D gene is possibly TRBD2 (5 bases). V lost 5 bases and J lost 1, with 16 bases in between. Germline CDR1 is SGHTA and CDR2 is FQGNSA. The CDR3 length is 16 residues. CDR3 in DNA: TGTGCCAGCAGCCCTAAGCTGAAGAGGGGCACAGATACGCAGTATTTT. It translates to CASSPKLKRGTDTQYF.